The source of this TCR beta chain is a study of T cell repertoires in urothelial bladder cancer. Study-wide background: Resected lesion stages: three cT0, three cTa, three cT1, three cT2+.

Only in-frame clones appear in the TCRdb table, and some are missing; sequencing was by immunoSEQ multiplex PCR. The sample contains fewer than 15,000 clones, roughly 65% of which appear only once. The source material was tumor-infiltrating cells from bladder cancer. The receptor was isolated from a human donor with urothelial carcinoma.

This CDR3 reads CASSFTRSTQNTIYF. The CDR3 DNA is TGTGCCAGCAGCTTTACAAGGTCGACTCAAAACACCATATATTTT. The V call is TRBV7-2, the J call TRBJ1-3; D gene uncertain. The CDR3 is 15 amino acids. V lost 3 bases and J lost 6, with 15 bases in between. Germline lookup yields CDR1 SGHTA and CDR2 FQGNSA. Based on the CDR3 plus reference TRBV7-2 and TRBJ1-3, the full variable domain is GAGVSQSPSNKVTEKGKDVELRCDPISGHTALYWYRQSLGQGLEFLIYFQGNSAPDKSGLPSDRFSAERTGGSVSTLTIQRTQQEDSAVYLCASSFTRSTQNTIYFGEGSWLTVV.